The TCR beta chain under discussion was sequenced for a study of T cell changes during pregnancy in multiple sclerosis. Profiling relied on immunoSEQ multiplex PCR, and the TCRdb table lists in-frame clones only, not all of them. This repertoire shows approximately 88,000 clones, roughly 91% found once; its top ten account for approximately 4.7%. Trimming took off 1 base at V and 0 bases at J, with 9 bases between the two ends. The length of the CDR3 is 15 residues. Germline V gives CDR1 SEHNR, CDR2 FQNEAQ (reference sequence). This clone was observed a single time. Sample: peripheral blood, taken in the first trimester of pregnancy. The chain carries TRBV7-9 and TRBJ2-5, with D hard to call. This clonotype was sampled from a female donor with multiple sclerosis, enrolled in a pregnancy study. CDR3 DNA: TGTGCCAGCAGCTTAGGCTTAACAGACCAAGAGACCCAGTACTTC. Protein product: CASSLGLTDQETQYF.